This T cell receptor (beta chain) was profiled in a study of graft-versus-host responses after intestinal transplantation. Profiled with immunoSEQ multiplex PCR; TCRdb holds only in-frame clones, not every one. Of over 100,000 clones in the sample, about 90% were seen once. A word on this clone: Its antigen is unidentified.

Study outcomes and limitations: Detected in recipient marrow were GvH clones, some of which were first observed in ileum or blood. Circulating GvH clones peaking coincided with falling HvG clones soon after transplant. Patients with graft-donor T cell macrochimerism had high graft-versus-host to host-versus-graft clonal ratios in allografts.

This CDR3 has 13 amino acids. V lost 6 bases and J 3 bases, leaving 11 bases between the germline ends. Germline assignment: CDR1 LGHNT and CDR2 FRNRAP. The sequencing here drew on unstimulated CD4+ T cells sorted from spleen or lymph node cells, taken before intestinal transplant. The sequence was obtained from a human donor who received an intestinal transplant. V is TRBV12-5 and J is TRBJ1-1, with D perhaps matching TRBD1 (5 bases). The CDR3 DNA reads TGTGCTAGTGGGCTGAGGGGTGACACTGAAGCTTTCTTT. Protein sequence: CASGLRGDTEAFF.